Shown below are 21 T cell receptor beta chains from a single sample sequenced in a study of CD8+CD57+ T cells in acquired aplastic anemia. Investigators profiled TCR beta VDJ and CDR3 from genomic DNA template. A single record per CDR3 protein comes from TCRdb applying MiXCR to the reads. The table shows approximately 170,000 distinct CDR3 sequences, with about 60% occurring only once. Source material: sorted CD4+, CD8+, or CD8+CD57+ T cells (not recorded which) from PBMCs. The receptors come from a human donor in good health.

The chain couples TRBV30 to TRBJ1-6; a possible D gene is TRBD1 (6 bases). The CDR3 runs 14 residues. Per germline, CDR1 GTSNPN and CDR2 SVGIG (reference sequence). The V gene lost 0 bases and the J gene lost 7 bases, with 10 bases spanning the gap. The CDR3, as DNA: TGTGCCTGGAGTGTAGGCCAGGGGAATTCACCCCTCCACTTT. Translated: CAWSVGQGNSPLHF.

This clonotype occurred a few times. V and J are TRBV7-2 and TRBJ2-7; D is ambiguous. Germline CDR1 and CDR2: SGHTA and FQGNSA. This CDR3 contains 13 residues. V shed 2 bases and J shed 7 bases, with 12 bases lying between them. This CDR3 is CASSLTVLWEQYF. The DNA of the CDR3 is TGTGCCAGCAGCTTAACAGTCCTTTGGGAGCAGTACTTC.

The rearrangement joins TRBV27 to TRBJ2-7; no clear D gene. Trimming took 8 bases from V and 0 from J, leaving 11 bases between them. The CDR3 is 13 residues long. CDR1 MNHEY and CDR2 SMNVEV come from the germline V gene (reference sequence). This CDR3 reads CASGTLLSYEQYF. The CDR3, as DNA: TGTGCCAGCGGTACTCTCCTCTCCTACGAGCAGTACTTC.

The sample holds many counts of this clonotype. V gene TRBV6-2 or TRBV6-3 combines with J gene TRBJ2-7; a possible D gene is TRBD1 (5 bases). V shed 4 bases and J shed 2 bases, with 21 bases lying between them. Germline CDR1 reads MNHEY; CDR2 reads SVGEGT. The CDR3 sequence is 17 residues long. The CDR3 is CASSSPYEQGHTYEQYF. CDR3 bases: TGTGCCAGCAGTTCACCTTATGAGCAGGGTCATACCTACGAGCAGTACTTC.

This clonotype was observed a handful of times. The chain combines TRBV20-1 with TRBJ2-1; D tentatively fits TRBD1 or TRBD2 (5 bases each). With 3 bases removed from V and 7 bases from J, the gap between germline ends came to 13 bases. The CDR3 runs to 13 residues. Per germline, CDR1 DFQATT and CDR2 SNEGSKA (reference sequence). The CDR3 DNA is TGCAGTGCTAGGGGGGAGAGGGAGAATGAGCAGTTCTTC. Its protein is CSARGERENEQFF.

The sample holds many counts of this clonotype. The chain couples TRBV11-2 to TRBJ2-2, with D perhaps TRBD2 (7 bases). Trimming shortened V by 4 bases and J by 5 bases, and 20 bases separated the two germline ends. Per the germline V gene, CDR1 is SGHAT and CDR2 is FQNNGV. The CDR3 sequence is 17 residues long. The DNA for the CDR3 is TGTGCCAGCAGCTCGGGGGGCAGGACGGTATCTACCGGGGAGCTGTTTTTT. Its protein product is CASSSGGRTVSTGELFF.

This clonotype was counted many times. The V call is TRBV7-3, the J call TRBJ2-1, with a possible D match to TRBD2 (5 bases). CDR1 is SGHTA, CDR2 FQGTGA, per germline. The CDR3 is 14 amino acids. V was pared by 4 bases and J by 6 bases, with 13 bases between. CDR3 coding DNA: TGTGCCAGCAGCTCACTAGGTGGAACCAATGAGCAGTTCTTC. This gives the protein CASSSLGGTNEQFF.

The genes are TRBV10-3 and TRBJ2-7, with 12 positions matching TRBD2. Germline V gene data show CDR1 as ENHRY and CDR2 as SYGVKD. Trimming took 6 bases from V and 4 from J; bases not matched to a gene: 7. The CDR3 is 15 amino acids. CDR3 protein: CAIRPTSGGTYEQYF. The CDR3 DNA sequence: TGTGCCATCAGACCTACTAGCGGGGGGACGTACGAGCAGTACTTC.

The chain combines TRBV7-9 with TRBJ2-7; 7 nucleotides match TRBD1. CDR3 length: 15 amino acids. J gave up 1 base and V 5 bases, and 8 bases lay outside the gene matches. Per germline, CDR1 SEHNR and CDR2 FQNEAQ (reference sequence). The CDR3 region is CASSPIGQESYEQYF. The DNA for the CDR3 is TGTGCCAGCAGCCCCATCGGACAGGAGTCCTACGAGCAGTACTTC.

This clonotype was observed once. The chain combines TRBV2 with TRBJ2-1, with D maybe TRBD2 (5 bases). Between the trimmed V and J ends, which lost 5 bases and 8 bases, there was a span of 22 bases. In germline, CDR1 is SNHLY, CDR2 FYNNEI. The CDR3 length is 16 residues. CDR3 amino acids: CASSKGGTEYSHEQFF. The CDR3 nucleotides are TGTGCCAGCAGTAAAGGAGGTACAGAGTATTCCCATGAGCAGTTCTTC. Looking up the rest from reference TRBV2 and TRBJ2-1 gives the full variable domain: EPEVTQTPSHQVTQMGQEVILRCVPISNHLYFYWYRQILGQKVEFLVSFYNNEISEKSEIFDDQFSVERPDGSNFTLKIRSTKLEDSAMYFCASSKGGTEYSHEQFFGPGTRLTVL.

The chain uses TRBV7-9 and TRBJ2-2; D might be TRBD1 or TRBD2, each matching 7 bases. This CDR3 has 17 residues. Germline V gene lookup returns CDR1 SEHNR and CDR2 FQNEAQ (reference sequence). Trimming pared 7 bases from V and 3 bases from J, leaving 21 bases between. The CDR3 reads CASTLMTGRGYTGELFF. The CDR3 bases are TGTGCCAGCACCTTGATGACAGGGAGGGGGTACACCGGGGAGCTGTTTTTT.

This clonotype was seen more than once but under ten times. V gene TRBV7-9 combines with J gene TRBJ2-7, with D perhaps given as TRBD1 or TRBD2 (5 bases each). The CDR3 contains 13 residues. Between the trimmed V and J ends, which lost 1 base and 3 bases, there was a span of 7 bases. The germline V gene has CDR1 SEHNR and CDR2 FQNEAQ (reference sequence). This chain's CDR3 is CASSLGGDYEQYF. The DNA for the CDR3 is TGTGCCAGCAGCTTAGGAGGGGACTACGAGCAGTACTTC.

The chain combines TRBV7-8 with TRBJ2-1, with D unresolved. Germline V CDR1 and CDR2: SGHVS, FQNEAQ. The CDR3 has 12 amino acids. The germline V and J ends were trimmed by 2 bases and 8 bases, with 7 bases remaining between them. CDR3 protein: CASSLSGYEQFF. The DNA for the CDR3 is TGTGCCAGCAGCTTATCAGGCTATGAGCAGTTCTTC.

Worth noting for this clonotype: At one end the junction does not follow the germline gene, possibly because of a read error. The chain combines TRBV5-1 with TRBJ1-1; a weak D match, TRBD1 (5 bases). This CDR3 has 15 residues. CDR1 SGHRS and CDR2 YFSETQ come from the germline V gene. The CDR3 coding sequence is TGTGCCAGCAGCGCCGCGGGGAAGGGACACACTGAAGCTTTCTTT. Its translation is CASSAAGKGHTEAFF.

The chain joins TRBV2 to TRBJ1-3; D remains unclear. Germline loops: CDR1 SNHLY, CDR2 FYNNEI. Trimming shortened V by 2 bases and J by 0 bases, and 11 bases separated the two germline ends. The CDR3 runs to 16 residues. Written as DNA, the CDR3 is TGTGCCAGCAGTGAACAGGTTAAACCCTCTGGAAACACCATATATTTT. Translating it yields CASSEQVKPSGNTIYF.

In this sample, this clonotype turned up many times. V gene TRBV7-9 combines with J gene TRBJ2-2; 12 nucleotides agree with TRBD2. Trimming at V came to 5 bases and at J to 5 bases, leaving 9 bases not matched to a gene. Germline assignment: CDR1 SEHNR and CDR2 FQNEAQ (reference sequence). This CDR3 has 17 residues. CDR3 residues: CASSAILAGGETGELFF. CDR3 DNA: TGTGCCAGCAGCGCCATACTAGCGGGAGGTGAAACCGGGGAGCTGTTTTTT. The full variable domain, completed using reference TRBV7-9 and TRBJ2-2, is DTGVSQNPRHKITKRGQNVTFRCDPISEHNRLYWYRQTLGQGPEFLTYFQNEAQLEKSRLLSDRFSAERPKGSFSTLEIQRTEQGDSAMYLCASSAILAGGETGELFFGEGSRLTVL.

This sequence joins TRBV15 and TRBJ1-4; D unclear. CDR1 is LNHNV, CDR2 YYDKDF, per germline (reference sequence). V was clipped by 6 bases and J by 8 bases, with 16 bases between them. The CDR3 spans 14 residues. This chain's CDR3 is CATSPIPDGEKLFF. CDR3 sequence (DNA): TGTGCCACCAGTCCTATCCCGGACGGGGAAAAACTGTTTTTT. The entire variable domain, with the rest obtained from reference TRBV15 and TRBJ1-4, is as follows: DAMVIQNPRYQVTQFGKPVTLSCSQTLNHNVMYWYQQKSSQAPKLLFHYYDKDFNNEADTPDNFQSRRPNTSFCFLDIRSPGLGDTAMYLCATSPIPDGEKLFFGSGTQLSVL.

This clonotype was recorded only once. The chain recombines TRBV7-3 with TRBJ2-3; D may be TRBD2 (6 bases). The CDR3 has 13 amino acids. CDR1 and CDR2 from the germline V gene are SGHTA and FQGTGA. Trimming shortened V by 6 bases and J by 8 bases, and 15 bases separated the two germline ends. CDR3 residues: CASSLSRDSTQYF. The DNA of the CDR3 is TGTGCCAGCAGTTTGTCTCGGGACTCTACGCAGTATTTT. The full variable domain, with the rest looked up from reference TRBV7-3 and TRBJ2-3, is GAGVSQTPSNKVTEKGKYVELRCDPISGHTALYWYRQSLGQGPEFLIYFQGTGAADDSGLPNDRFFAVRPEGSVSTLKIQRTERGDSAVYLCASSLSRDSTQYFGPGTRLTVL.

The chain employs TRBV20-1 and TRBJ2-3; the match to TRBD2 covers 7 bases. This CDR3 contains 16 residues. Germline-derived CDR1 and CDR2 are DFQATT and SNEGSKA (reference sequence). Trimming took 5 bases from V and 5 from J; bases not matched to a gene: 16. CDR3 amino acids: CSAFSAGEGKGDTQYF. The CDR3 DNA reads TGCAGTGCTTTCTCGGCGGGGGAAGGCAAGGGAGATACGCAGTATTTT.

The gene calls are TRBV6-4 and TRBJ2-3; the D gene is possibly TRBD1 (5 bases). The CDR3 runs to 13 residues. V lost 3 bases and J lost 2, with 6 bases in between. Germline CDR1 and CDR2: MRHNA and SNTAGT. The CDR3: CASSEQDTDTQYF. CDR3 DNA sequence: TGTGCCAGCAGTGAACAGGACACAGATACGCAGTATTTT.

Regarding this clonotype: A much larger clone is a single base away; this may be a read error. In DNA, the CDR3 is TGCGCCAGCAGCCCCCCCACAGATACGCGGTATTTT. Translation: CASSPPTDTRYF. The chain has TRBV4-1 and TRBJ2-3; D not resolved. In germline, CDR1 is MGHRA, CDR2 YSYEKL. The CDR3 runs to 12 residues.